The entry below gives a single T cell receptor beta chain sequence along with its context. Its antigen is unknown. Investigators amplified TCR beta CDR3 regions from RNA transcripts. An initial RT-PCR round employing HTBI primers preceded a second-round multiplex PCR. One entry per CDR3 protein, called by TCRdb with MiXCR from the multiplex PCR reads. Among 450,000 to 600,000 distinct CDR3 sequences listed, about 40% were seen once. The germline CDR1 and CDR2 sequences are DFQATT and SNEGSKA (reference sequence). The CDR3 consists of 18 residues. Trimming took 5 bases from V and 0 from J, leaving 23 bases between them. The hyperthyroidism patients had a new diagnosis of under 2 months' duration and were aged 18 to 65. These data originate in a study of Graves' ophthalmopathy and Graves' hyperthyroidism. Across the whole study: Hyperthyroidism was classified as stable if no ophthalmopathy occurred within 18 months of follow-up. Study-level results: Ophthalmopathy could be told apart from stable hyperthyroidism by a 13-signature model (around 90% sensitivity, around 78% specificity). The model's prediction of ophthalmopathy progression had 65% to 71% sensitivity and 72% to 75% specificity.

This receptor was obtained from an adult man with Graves' hyperthyroidism. Material for sequencing was peripheral blood or thyroid tissue (not recorded which). V is TRBV20-1 and J is TRBJ1-5; D is unresolved. CDR3 sequence (DNA): TGCAGTGCTGGAGCGCTCGGGAGGGCCTCTTTTAGCAATCAGCCCCAGCATTTT. Amino acids: CSAGALGRASFSNQPQHF.